There are a few counts of the clone carrying this T cell receptor (beta chain). The antigen is unknown. This sample is drawn from a study of T-cell memory formation after mild COVID-19. Study results and limitations: Pre-infection memory contained some responding clones, which suggested that cross-reactive memory had joined. CD4+ bias marked clones expanding day 15 to 37, unlike balanced contracting clones.

V was pared by 2 bases and J by 0 bases, with 9 bases between. Germline values: CDR1 SGDLS, CDR2 YYNGEE. The CDR3 sequence is 14 residues long. MiXCR, applied by TCRdb to the 5' RACE reads, yields one record per CDR3 protein. Of tens of thousands of distinct CDR3 sequences in the sample, around 15% were seen once. The chain uses TRBV9 and TRBJ2-7; no clear D. The clonotype was recovered from an adult woman who had mild COVID-19 (a few samples of this study predate the infection). Cell type and time point are not known. The sequenced sample consisted of PBMCs or a T cell subset sorted from them (not recorded which). This CDR3 reads CASSVTDRSYEQYF. For the CDR3, the DNA is TGTGCCAGCAGCGTCACGGACCGCTCCTACGAGCAGTACTTC. The variable domain in full, completed from reference TRBV9 and TRBJ2-7, reads DSGVTQTPKHLITATGQRVTLRCSPRSGDLSVYWYQQSLDQGLQFLIQYYNGEERAKGNILERFSAQQFPDLHSELNLSSLELGDSALYFCASSVTDRSYEQYFGPGTRLTVT.